Listed below are T cell receptor beta chains from one sample, sequenced in a study of CD8+CD57+ T cells in acquired aplastic anemia. TCRdb redid the calling of the reads with MiXCR, one entry per CDR3 protein. The top ten hold 1% to 1.5% of the sample, which has a few hundred thousand distinct CDR3 sequences, about three fifths seen once. The material sequenced was sorted CD4+, CD8+, or CD8+CD57+ T cells (not recorded which) from PBMCs. The source is a human donor with aplastic anemia. The CDR3 runs from the conserved cysteine through the conserved F or W. Fields, in order: clone size, D gene, J gene, V gene, CDR3 protein, CDR3 DNA. The D gene is left open where the match is weak. Rows may omit the clone size; those that give it use once, few, many or a size class.

- - TRBJ2-1 TRBV6-6 CASTQGGGAIYNEQFF TGTGCCAGCACTCAAGGTGGGGGGGCAATATACAATGAGCAGTTCTTC
few - TRBJ1-2 TRBV2 CASGSSTERGYTF TGTGCCAGTGGCAGCTCGACAGAACGGGGCTACACCTTC
many - TRBJ2-3 TRBV10-3 CAISESGFADTQYF TGTGCCATCAGTGAGTCAGGTTTTGCAGATACGCAGTATTTT
many TRBD1 TRBJ2-1 TRBV5-1 CASSFGQGSNEQFF TGCGCCAGCAGCTTTGGACAGGGTAGTAATGAGCAGTTCTTC
few TRBD2 TRBJ2-3 TRBV10-3 CAISESSGGTADTQYF TGTGCCATCAGTGAGTCTAGCGGGGGGACCGCAGATACGCAGTATTTT
- TRBD2 TRBJ2-1 TRBV7-2 CASSRTSGNNEQFF TGTGCCAGCAGCCGGACTAGCGGGAACAATGAGCAGTTCTTC
once TRBD2 TRBJ2-5 TRBV20-1 CSAKGLAGKETQYF TGCAGTGCTAAAGGACTAGCGGGAAAAGAGACCCAGTACTTC
- - TRBJ1-1 TRBV7-3 CASSPRPGTSVNTEAFF TGTGCCAGCAGCCCACGCCCCGGGACTAGCGTGAACACTGAAGCTTTCTTT
few - TRBJ1-1 TRBV9 CASTLDSVNTEAFF TGTGCCAGCACTTTGGATTCCGTGAACACTGAAGCTTTCTTT
many - TRBJ1-2 TRBV6-1 CASSGGGSPPSGYTF TGTGCCAGCAGTGGTGGGGGGTCCCCGCCAAGCGGCTACACCTTC
- TRBD2 TRBJ2-7 TRBV15 CATSRDRGGYEQYF TGTGCCACCAGCAGAGATCGGGGGGGGTACGAGCAGTACTTC
- - TRBJ1-1 TRBV20-1 CSANRDASYTEAFF TGCAGTGCGAACCGGGACGCCAGTTACACTGAAGCTTTCTTT
many TRBD2 TRBJ2-1 TRBV7-3 CASSPSGTSGYNEQFF TGTGCCAGCAGCCCCTCGGGGACTAGCGGATACAATGAGCAGTTCTTC
- - TRBJ2-5 TRBV20-1 CSAWEAGQETQYF TGCAGTGCCTGGGAGGCAGGACAAGAGACCCAGTACTTC
once - TRBJ1-6 TRBV5-1 CASSLDGGVRSPLHF TGCGCCAGCAGCCTGGACGGCGGGGTACGTTCACCCCTCCACTTT
once TRBD1 TRBJ1-4 TRBV5-1 CASSLTPGQEYNEKLFF TGCGCCAGCAGCTTAACACCGGGACAGGAATACAATGAAAAACTGTTTTTT
once - TRBJ2-3 TRBV7-8 CASRRGPGGTQYF TGTGCCAGTAGGCGAGGACCGGGCGGTACGCAGTATTTT
many - TRBJ1-6 TRBV19 CASSIDHQGRGNSPLHF TGTGCCAGTAGTATAGATCACCAGGGCCGGGGAAATTCACCCCTCCACTTT
many - TRBJ2-3 TRBV18 CASSPPMADTQYF TGTGCCAGCTCACCACCCATGGCAGATACGCAGTATTTT
- TRBD1 TRBJ1-2 TRBV2 CARDRSGRDGYTF TGTGCCAGGGACAGGTCAGGGAGGGATGGCTACACCTTC
- TRBD1 TRBJ1-5 TRBV7-6 CASSLGQGRSQPQHF TGTGCCAGCAGCCTAGGACAGGGGCGTAGTCAGCCCCAGCATTTT
- - TRBJ1-1 TRBV10-3 CAIRKNTEAFF TGTGCCATCCGAAAGAACACTGAAGCTTTCTTT
- TRBD1 TRBJ1-6 TRBV19 CASRRGTGGNSPLHF TGTGCCAGTAGGAGAGGGACAGGGGGGAATTCACCCCTCCACTTT
- - TRBJ2-7 TRBV10-3 CAIGEQGNPYEQYF TGTGCCATCGGCGAACAGGGAAACCCCTACGAGCAGTACTTC
- TRBD1 TRBJ1-1 TRBV12-3/TRBV12-4 CASRGRQGANTEAFF TGTGCCAGCAGGGGCAGACAGGGGGCGAACACTGAAGCTTTCTTT
- TRBD2 TRBJ2-2 TRBV7-3 CASSSLSGAGTGELFF TGTGCCAGCAGCTCGTTGAGCGGGGCAGGGACCGGGGAGCTGTTTTTT
few - TRBJ1-6 TRBV19 CASSTYSNSPLHF TGTGCCAGTAGTACCTACAGTAATTCACCCCTCCACTTT
- - TRBJ1-2 TRBV5-1 CASSLDGAPRGYTF TGCGCCAGCAGCTTGGATGGGGCGCCGAGGGGCTACACCTTC
many - TRBJ2-5 TRBV5-6 CASSFGAVLQETQYF TGTGCCAGCAGCTTCGGAGCGGTCCTTCAAGAGACCCAGTACTTC